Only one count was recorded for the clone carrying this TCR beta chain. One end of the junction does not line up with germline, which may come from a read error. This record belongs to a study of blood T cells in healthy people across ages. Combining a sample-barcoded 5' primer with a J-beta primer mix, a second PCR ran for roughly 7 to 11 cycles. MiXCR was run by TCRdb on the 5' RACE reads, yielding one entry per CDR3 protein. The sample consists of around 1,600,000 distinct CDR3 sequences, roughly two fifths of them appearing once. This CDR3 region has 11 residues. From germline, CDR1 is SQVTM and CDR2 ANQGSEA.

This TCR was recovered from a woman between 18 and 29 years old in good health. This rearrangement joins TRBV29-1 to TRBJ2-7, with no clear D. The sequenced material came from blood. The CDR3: CSVAISYERYF. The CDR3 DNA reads TGCAGCGTTGCCATCTCCTACGAGCGGTACTTC.